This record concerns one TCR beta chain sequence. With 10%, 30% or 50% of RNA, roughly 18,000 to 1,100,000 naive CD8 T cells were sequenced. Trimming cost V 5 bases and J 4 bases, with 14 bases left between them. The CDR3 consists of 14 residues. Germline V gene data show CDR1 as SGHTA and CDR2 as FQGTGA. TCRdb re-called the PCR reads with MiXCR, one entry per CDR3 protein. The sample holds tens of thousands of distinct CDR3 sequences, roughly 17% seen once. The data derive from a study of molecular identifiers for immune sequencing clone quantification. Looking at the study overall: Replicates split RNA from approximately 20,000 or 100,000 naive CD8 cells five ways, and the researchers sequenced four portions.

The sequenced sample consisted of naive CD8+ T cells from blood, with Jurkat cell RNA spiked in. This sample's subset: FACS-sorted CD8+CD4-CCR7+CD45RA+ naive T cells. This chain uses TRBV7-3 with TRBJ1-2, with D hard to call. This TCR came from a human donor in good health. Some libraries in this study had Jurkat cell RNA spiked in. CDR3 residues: CASSLNGRSYGYTF. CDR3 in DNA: TGTGCCAGCAGCCTGAACGGACGGAGCTATGGCTACACCTTC.